This record looks at one T cell receptor beta chain sequence and its context. Antigen: not known. The entry originates in a study of vaccination and CD4 T cells after COVID-19. In germline, CDR1 is MNHNS, CDR2 SASEGT. This CDR3 comprises 15 residues. V lost 7 bases and J lost 0, with 13 bases in between. Treatment reported: approximately 11-day PBMC culture with coronavirus spike peptide pools or control peptides (ViraFEST assay). Pre-COVID-19 pandemic sampling (2011-2018) yielded the unexposed donor's CD4+ T cells. Cultured CD4+ T cell DNA underwent sequencing with the Oncomine TCR Beta short-read assay. Genomic DNA from cultured CD4+ T cells was extracted. TCRdb independently ran MiXCR on the PCR reads; one entry per CDR3 protein. The table records thousands of distinct CDR3 sequences, approximately 30% of them present only once.

The sample taken for sequencing was CD4+ T cells from blood, cultured in vitro. V and J are TRBV6-1 and TRBJ1-5; D gene unclear. This sequence was found in a human donor in good health. CDR3 sequence: CASNPVGSSNQPQHF. CDR3 nucleotides: TGTGCCAGCAATCCCGTGGGGAGTAGCAATCAGCCCCAGCATTTT.